This note documents a single TCR beta chain sequence. The antigen remains unidentified. Sequencing relied on immunoSEQ assay v3.0, run at survey level. Measured with immunoSEQ multiplex PCR; TCRdb has only the in-frame clones, and not every one. The sample yields roughly 25,000 clones, more than 75% seen once. The sample originates from a study of long-term antiretroviral therapy in people with HIV. Findings and caveats of the study: Those clones which expanded before ART made up the dominant part of the repertoire at all time points.

V dropped 3 bases and J dropped 3 bases, with 16 bases sitting between them. The CDR3 consists of 15 residues. The germline V gene has CDR1 SGHNT and CDR2 YYREEE (reference sequence). This TCR was recovered from a woman aged 40-49 years with HIV. This chain connects TRBV5-4 to TRBJ2-7, with D perhaps matching TRBD2 (6 bases). This specimen was unsorted PBMCs, taken 0.5 years after starting antiretroviral therapy. As DNA, the CDR3 is TGTGCCAGCAGCTGGGGGGTAGGGGTGGGCTACGAGCAGTACTTC. Residues: CASSWGVGVGYEQYF.